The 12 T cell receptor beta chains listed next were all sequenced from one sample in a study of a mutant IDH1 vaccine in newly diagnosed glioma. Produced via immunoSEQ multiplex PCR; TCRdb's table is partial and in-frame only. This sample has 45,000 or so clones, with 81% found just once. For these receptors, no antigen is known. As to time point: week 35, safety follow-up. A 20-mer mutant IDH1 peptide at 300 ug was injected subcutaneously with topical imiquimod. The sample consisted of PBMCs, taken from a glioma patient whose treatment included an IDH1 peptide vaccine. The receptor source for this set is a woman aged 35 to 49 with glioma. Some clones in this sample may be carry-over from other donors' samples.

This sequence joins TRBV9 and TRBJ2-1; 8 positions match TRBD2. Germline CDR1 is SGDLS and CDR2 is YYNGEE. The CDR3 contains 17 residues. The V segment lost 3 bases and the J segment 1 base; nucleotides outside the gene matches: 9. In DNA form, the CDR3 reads TGTGCCAGCAGCGACGACCCGAGCGGGAGTTCCTACAATGAGCAGTTCTTC. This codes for CASSDDPSGSSYNEQFF.

CDR3 in amino acids: CASSQIGTSFTDTQYF. CDR3 coding DNA: TGCGCCAGCAGCCAGATTGGGACTAGTTTTACAGATACGCAGTATTTT. The chain recombines TRBV4-3 with TRBJ2-3; 8 bases are a match to TRBD2. The CDR3 is 16 residues long. The V gene's germline CDR1 is LGHNA and CDR2 YSLEER. V lost 3 bases, J lost 3 bases, and 8 bases stayed unmatched.

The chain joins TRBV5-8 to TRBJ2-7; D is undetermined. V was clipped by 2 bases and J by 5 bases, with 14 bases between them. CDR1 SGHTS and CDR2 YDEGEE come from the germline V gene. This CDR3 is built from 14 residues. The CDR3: CASSFGLPANEQYF. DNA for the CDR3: TGTGCCAGCAGCTTTGGGCTTCCCGCCAACGAGCAGTACTTC.

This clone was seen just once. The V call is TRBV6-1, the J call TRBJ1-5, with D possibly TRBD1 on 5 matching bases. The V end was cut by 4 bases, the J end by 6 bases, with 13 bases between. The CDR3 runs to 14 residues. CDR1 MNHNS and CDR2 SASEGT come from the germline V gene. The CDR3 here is CASSATGVTQPQHF. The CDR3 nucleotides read TGTGCCAGCAGTGCAACGGGGGTGACTCAGCCCCAGCATTTT.

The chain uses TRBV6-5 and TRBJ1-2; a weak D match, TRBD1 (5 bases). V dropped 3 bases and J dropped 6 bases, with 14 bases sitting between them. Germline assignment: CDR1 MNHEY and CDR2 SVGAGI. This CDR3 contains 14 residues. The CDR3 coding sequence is TGTGCCAGCAGTTATGGCAGGGCGGGGCATGGCTACACCTTC. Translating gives CASSYGRAGHGYTF.

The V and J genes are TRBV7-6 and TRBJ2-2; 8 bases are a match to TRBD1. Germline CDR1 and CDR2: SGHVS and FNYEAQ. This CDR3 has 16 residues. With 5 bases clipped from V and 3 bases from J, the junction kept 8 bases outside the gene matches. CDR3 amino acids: CASSEWSRGHTGELFF. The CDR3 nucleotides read TGTGCCAGCAGCGAATGGTCCAGGGGGCACACCGGGGAGCTGTTTTTT.

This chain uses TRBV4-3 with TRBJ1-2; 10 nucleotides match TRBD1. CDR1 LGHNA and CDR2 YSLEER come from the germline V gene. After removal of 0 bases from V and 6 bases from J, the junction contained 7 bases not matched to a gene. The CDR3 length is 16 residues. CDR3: CASSQDWGQGTHGYTF. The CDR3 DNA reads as TGCGCCAGCAGCCAAGATTGGGGACAGGGGACCCATGGCTACACCTTC.

This chain's CDR3 is CASRGASYQETQYF. As DNA, the CDR3 is TGTGCCAGCAGGGGCGCAAGTTACCAAGAGACCCAGTACTTC. This chain links TRBV2 with TRBJ2-5; no firm D call. The germline CDR1 and CDR2 sequences are SNHLY and FYNNEI. V shed 6 bases and J shed 0 bases, with 11 bases lying between them. CDR3 length equals 14 residues.

In DNA, the CDR3 is TGTGCCAGCATCAGAGGCGGGGCTTCGGGGGGCTACACCTTC. It yields the protein CASIRGGASGGYTF. The rearrangement links TRBV6-6 to TRBJ1-2; maybe TRBD1 (5 bases). The CDR3 extends over 14 amino acids. V was trimmed by 7 bases and J by 8 bases, leaving 20 bases between them. Germline CDR1 reads MNHNY; CDR2 reads SVGAGI (reference sequence).

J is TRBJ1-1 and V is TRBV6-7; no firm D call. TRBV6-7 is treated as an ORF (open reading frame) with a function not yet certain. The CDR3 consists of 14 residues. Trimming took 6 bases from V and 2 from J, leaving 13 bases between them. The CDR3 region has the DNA TGTGCCAGCAGCCCCCTCGGGCGCAACACTGAAGCTTTCTTT. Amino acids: CASSPLGRNTEAFF.

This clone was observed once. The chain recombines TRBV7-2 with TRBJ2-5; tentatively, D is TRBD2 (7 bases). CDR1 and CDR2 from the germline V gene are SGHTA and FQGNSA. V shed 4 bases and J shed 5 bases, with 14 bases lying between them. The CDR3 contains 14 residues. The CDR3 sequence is CASSSSGGDETQYF. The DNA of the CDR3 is TGTGCCAGCAGCTCCTCGGGGGGCGATGAGACCCAGTACTTC.

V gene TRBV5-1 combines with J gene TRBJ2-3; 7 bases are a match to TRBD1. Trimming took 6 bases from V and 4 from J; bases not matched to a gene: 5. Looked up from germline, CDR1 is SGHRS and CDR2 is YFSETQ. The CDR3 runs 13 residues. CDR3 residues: CASNNQGADTQYF. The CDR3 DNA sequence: TGCGCCAGCAATAATCAGGGGGCAGATACGCAGTATTTT.